This T cell receptor beta chain emerged from a study of breast tumors, draining lymph nodes, adjacent tissues. Findings of the study overall: Compared with basal-like, luminal-like tumors shared significantly more repertoire with nontumor tissue. Tumor repertoires ranked between lymph nodes and nontumor tissue in diversity, with V and J gene preferences. Data only fit, rather than demonstrated, lymph node origin of most tumor T cells. Findings are consistent with lymph node origin and intratumoral expansion of most tumor T cells.

The lymph nodes were axillary draining lymph nodes from breast cancer patients. The sample holds many counts of this clonotype. Its antigen is undetermined. TCRdb itself ran the multiplex PCR reads through MiXCR, one entry per CDR3 protein. The data hold more than 80,000 distinct CDR3 sequences, with around 30% observed a single time. Germline V gene sequence: CDR1 DFQATT, CDR2 SNEGSKA (reference sequence). Trimming took 1 base from V and 4 from J, leaving 16 bases between them. The length of the CDR3 is 16 residues. This sequence originates from a female donor with breast cancer. Some clones in this sample may be carry-over from other donors' samples. The genes are TRBV20-1 and TRBJ1-4; D possibly corresponds to TRBD1 (5 bases). Sequencing was done on a sample of axillary lymph node tissue. In nucleotides, the CDR3 is TGCAGTGCTAGAGGGGGGAAGGGACGAATTAATGAAAAACTGTTTTTT. Amino acid sequence: CSARGGKGRINEKLFF.